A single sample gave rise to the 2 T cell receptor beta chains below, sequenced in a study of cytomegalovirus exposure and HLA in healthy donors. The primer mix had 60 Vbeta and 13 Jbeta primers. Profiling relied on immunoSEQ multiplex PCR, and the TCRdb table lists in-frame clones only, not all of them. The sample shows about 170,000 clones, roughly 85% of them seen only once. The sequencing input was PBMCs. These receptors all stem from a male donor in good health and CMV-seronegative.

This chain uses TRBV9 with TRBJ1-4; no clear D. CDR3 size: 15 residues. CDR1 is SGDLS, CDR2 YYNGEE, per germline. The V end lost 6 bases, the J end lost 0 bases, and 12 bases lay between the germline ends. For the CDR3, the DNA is TGTGCCAGCACCAAATCGGGTGCAACTAATGAAAAACTGTTTTTT. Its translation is CASTKSGATNEKLFF.

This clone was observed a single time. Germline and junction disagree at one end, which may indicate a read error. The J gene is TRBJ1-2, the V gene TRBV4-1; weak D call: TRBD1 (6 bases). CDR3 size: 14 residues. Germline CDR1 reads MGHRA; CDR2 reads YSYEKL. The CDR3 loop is CASSQGTEVYGCTF. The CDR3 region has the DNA TGCGCCAGCAGCCAAGGGACAGAAGTTTATGGCTGCACCTTC.